This T cell receptor (beta chain) stems from a study of human T cells and chemical hapten exposure. Overall study: Skin on the upper inner arm, around 2 cm by around 2 cm in size, was sensitized with 2% DPC.

As to time point: pre-sensitization, week 0. Treatment noted: therapeutic diphenylcyclopropenone sensitization with weekly scalp DPC. Only after blood had been drawn was each patch test applied. This clonotype was detected only a few times. TCRdb fed the RACE reads into MiXCR, producing one record per CDR3 protein. The table shows roughly 110,000 distinct CDR3 sequences, with 12% occurring only once. This clonotype was sampled from a woman aged 45-59 years with alopecia areata. Some clones in this sample may be carry-over from other donors' samples. This sample comprised whole blood, obtained in connection with sensitization to the hapten diphenylcyclopropenone (DPC).

The CDR3 DNA reads TGTGCCAGCAGCACCACGAGGGGTCAGAAGGAACGCTCCTACAATGAGCAGTTCTTC. Protein sequence: CASSTTRGQKERSYNEQFF. The J gene is TRBJ2-1, the V gene TRBV11-2; TRBD1 or TRBD2 may be the D gene (5 bases each). The CDR3 runs to 19 residues. Germline V gene data show CDR1 as SGHAT and CDR2 as FQNNGV. The germline V and J ends were trimmed by 5 bases and 0 bases, with 23 bases remaining between them.